A single TCR beta chain is shown here with its context. Its antigen is unknown. This sample was included in a study of post-analysis software for immune sequencing data. Study-level results: A significant reduction in normalized Chao1 diversity was observed in multiple sclerosis patients versus controls. There were five TRBV segments more frequent in patients than controls, and TRBV5-6, TRBV5-1 and TRBV20-1 were among them.

Each TCR beta cDNA library carried unique molecular identifiers. TCRdb processed the PCR reads anew with MiXCR; each CDR3 protein has one entry. The sample contains around 400,000 distinct CDR3 sequences, roughly 38% of which appear only once. Trimming cost V 3 bases and J 4 bases; bases outside gene matches: 16. Per the germline V gene, CDR1 is LGHNA and CDR2 is YSLEER. The CDR3 has 19 amino acids. Input material: blood. The genes are TRBV4-3 and TRBJ1-2, with TRBD1 matching over 11 bases. This clonotype was obtained from a girl aged 10 to 17 with multiple sclerosis. CDR3 DNA: TGCGCCAGCAGCCAGTTACCGGGACAGGGGGACGCGGGCGGCTATGGCTACACCTTC. As protein: CASSQLPGQGDAGGYGYTF.